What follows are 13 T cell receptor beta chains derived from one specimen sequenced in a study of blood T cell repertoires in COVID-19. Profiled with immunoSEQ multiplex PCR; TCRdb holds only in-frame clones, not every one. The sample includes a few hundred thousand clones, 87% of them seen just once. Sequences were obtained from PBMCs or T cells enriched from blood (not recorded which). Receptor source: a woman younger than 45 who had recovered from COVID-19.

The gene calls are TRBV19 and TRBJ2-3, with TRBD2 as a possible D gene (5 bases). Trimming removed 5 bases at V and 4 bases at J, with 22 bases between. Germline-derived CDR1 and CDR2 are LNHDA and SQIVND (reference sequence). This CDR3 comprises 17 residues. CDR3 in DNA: TGTGCCAGTAGTGTCCGATTTTTTAGCGAGGTGGCAGATACGCAGTATTTT. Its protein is CASSVRFFSEVADTQYF.

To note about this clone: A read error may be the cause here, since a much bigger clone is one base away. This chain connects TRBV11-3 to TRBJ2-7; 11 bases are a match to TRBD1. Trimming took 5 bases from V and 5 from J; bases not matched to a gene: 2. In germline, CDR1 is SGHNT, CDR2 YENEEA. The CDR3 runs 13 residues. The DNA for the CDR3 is TGTGCCAGCAGCCGGGGACAGGGGGACGAGCAGTACTTC. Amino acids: CASSRGQGDEQYF. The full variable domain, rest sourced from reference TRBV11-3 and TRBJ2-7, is EAGVVQSPRYKIIEKKQPVAFWCNPISGHNTLYWYLQNLGQGPELLIRYENEEAVDDSQLPKDRFSAERLKGVDSTLKIQPAELGDSAVYLCASSRGQGDEQYFGPGTRLTVT.

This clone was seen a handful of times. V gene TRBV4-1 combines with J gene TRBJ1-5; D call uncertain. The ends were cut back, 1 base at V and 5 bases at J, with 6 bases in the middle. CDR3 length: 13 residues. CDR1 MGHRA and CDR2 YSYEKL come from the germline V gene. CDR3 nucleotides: TGCGCCAGCAGCCAAGGAACGGATCAGCCCCAGCATTTT. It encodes CASSQGTDQPQHF.

The DNA for the CDR3 is TGTGCCAGCAGTCCCATTACAGGGAACACCATATATTTT. It specifies CASSPITGNTIYF. The genes are TRBV28 and TRBJ1-3; perhaps TRBD1 as D (6 bases). Trimming took off 5 bases at V and 7 bases at J, with 12 bases between the two ends. Germline V gene data show CDR1 as MDHEN and CDR2 as SYDVKM. The CDR3 covers 13 residues.

The CDR3 region is CASSSGLFSNQPQHF. The DNA of the CDR3 is TGTGCCAGCAGTTCGGGACTTTTTAGCAATCAGCCCCAGCATTTT. The chain couples TRBV28 to TRBJ1-5, with D tentatively TRBD1 (5 bases). V was clipped by 4 bases and J by 0 bases, with 10 bases between them. CDR1 is MDHEN, CDR2 SYDVKM, per germline. This CDR3 region has 15 residues.

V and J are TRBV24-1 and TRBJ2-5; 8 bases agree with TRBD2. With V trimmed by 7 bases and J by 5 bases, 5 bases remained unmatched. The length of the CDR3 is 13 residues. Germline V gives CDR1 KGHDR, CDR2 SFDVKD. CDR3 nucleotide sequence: TGTGCCACCAGCGGGGGGGGTGTGGAGACCCAGTACTTC. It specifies CATSGGGVETQYF.

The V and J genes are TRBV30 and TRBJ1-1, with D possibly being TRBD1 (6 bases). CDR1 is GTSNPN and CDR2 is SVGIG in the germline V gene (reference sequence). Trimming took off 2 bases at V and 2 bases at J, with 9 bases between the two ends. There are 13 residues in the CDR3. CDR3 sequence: CAWSQQGNTEAFF. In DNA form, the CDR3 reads TGTGCCTGGAGTCAACAGGGTAACACTGAAGCTTTCTTT.

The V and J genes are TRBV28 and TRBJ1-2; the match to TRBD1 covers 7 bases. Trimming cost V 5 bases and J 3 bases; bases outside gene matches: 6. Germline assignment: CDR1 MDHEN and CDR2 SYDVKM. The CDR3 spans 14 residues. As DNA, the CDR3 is TGTGCCAGCAGTCCAGGGGGGCAGGACTATGGCTACACCTTC. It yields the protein CASSPGGQDYGYTF.

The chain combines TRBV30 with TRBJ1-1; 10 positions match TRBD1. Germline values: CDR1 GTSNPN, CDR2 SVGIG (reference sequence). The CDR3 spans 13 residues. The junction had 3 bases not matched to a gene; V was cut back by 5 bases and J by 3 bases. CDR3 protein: CAWAGQGDTEAFF. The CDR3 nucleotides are TGTGCCTGGGCCGGACAGGGGGACACTGAAGCTTTCTTT.

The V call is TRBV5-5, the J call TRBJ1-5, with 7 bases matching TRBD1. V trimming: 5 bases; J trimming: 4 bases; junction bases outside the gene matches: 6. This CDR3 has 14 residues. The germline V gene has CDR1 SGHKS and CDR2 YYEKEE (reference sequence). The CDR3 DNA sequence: TGTGCCAGCAGTGACAGGGTCAAAAATCAGCCCCAGCATTTT. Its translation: CASSDRVKNQPQHF.

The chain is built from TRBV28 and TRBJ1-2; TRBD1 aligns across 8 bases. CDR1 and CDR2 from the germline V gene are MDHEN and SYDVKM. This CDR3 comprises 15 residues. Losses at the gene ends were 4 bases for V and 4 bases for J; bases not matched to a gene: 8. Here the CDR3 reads CASSSIRGPFYGYTF. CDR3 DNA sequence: TGTGCCAGCAGTTCAATCAGGGGGCCCTTCTATGGCTACACCTTC.

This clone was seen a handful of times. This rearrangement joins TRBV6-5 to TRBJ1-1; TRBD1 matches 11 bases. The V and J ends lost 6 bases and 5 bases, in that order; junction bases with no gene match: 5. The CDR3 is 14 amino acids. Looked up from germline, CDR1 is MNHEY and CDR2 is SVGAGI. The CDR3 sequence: CASRRTGGLTEAFF. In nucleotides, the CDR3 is TGTGCCAGCAGACGGACAGGGGGCCTGACTGAAGCTTTCTTT.

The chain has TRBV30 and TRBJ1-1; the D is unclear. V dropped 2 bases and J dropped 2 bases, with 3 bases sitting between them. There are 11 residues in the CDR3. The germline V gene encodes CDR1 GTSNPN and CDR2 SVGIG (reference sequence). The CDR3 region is CAWSLNTEAFF. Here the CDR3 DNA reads TGTGCCTGGAGTTTAAACACTGAAGCTTTCTTT.